This TCR beta chain is from a study of T cells in Graves' hyperthyroidism and ophthalmopathy. RNA transcripts served as the template for amplifying TCR beta CDR3 regions. The TCR CDR3 was amplified in a first-round RT-PCR using the HTBI primer set. One entry per CDR3 protein, called by TCRdb with MiXCR from the multiplex PCR reads. The data show roughly 500,000 distinct CDR3 sequences, with roughly 15% seen just once and approximately 32% held by the top ten. This CDR3 comprises 16 residues. Losses at the gene ends were 4 bases for V and 4 bases for J; bases not matched to a gene: 6. Per germline, CDR1 LGHDT and CDR2 YNNKEL (reference sequence). Study-wide findings and caveats: Peripheral blood also featured most of the thyroid clonotypes expanded above 0.001. Model predictions of ophthalmopathy came a median around 6.5 months before onset.

This clonotype showed up many times. The antigen remains undetermined. The sequencing sample was made of blood. The chain recombines TRBV3-1 with TRBJ2-1, with TRBD2 matching over 11 bases. This clonotype originated in a young woman with Graves' ophthalmopathy. The CDR3 region is CASSLSGRVIYNEQFF. The CDR3 nucleotides are TGTGCCAGCAGCCTTAGCGGGAGGGTTATTTACAATGAGCAGTTCTTC.